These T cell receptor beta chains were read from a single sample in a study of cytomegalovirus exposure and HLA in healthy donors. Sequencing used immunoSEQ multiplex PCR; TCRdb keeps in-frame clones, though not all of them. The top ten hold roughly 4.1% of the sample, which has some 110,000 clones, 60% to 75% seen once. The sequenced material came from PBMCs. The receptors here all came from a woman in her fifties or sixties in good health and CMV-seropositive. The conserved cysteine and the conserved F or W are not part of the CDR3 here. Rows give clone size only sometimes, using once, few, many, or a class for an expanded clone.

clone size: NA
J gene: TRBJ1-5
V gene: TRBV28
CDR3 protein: ASSLGGVQPQH

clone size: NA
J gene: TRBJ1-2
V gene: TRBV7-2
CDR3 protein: ASRYIRGRNYGYT

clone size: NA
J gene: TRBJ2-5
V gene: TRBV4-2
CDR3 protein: ASSQDGLAGGRQETQY

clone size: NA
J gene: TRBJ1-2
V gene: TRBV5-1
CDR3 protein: ASSLGSRDRARHYGYT

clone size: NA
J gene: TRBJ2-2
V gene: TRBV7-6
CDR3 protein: ASSSQGNTGELF

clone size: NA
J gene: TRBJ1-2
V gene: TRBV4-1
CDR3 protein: ASSQGTGVDGYT

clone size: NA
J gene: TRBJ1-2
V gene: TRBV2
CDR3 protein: AGNLGQGDGYT

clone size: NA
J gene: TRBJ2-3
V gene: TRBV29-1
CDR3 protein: SVEDTPGGSTQY

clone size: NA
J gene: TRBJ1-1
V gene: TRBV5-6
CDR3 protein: ASSLGGGTEAF

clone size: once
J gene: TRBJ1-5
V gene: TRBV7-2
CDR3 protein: ASSPQTGGGPQH

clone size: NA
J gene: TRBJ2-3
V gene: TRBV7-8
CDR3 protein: ASNFFVQRGNDPTQY

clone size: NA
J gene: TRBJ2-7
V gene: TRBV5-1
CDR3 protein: ASSWENSYEQY

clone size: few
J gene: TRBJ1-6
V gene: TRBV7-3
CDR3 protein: ASSLGQIDSPLH

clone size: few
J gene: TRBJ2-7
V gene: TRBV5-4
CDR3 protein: ASSQPPGQGHEQY

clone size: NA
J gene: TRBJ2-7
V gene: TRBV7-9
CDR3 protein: ASSSGYYEQY

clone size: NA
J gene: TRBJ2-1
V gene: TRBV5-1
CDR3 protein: ASSARTGGSNEQF

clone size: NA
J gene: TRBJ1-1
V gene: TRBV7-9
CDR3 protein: SSSSNRGQGAEAF

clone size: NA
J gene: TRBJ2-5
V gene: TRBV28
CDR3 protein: ASSPRTGGETQY

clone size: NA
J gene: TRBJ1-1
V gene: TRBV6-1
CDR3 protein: ASSEDRSVAF

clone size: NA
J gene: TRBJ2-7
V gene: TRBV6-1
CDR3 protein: ASSEVLAAYEQY

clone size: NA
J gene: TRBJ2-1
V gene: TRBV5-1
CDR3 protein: ASSFPRSVEQF

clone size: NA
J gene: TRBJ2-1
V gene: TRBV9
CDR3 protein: ASSSPAGTNNEQF

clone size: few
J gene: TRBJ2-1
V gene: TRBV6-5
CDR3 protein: ASSYAYEAGVNEQF

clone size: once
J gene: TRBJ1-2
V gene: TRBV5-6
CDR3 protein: ASSSNRVRYGYT

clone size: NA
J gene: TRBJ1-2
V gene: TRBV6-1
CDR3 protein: ASSEKGRGETFYGYT

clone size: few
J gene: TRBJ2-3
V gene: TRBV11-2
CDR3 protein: ASSLAGGVSTDTQY

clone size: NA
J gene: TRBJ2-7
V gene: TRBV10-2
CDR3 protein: ASRDDRTLPYEQY

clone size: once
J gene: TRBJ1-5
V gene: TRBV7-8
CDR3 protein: ASSLGGNTEGQPQH

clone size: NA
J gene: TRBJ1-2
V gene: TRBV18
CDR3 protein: ASSPGTGQIAYGYT

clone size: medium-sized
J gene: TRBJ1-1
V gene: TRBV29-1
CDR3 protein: SVDSPENTEAF

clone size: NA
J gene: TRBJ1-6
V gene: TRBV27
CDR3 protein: ASSLQGALSPLH

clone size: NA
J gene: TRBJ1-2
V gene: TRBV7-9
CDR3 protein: ASSSDRGLGGYT

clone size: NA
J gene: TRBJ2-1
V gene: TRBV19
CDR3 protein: ASSRPQVAPYNEQF

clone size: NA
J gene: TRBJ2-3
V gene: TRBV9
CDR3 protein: ASSNRDSGRLDTQY

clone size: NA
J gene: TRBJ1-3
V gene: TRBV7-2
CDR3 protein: ASSLVGTGTGNTIY

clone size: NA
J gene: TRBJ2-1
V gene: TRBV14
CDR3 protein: ASSLTSGGADEQF

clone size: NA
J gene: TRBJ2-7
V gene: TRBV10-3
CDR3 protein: AIQQTIVTYEQY

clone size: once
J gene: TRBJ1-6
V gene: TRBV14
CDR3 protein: ASRTATAPLH

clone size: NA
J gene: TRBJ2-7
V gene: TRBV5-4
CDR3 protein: ASSVSQGAYEQY

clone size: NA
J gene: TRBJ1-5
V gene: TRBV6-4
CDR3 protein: ASSLDSVNQPQH

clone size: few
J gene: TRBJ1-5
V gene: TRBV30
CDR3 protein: AWRATGSNQPQH

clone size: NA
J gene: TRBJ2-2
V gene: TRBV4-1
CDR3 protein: ASSQQGQGNTGELF

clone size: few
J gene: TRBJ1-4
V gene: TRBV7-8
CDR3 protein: ASSLINRGKGEKLF

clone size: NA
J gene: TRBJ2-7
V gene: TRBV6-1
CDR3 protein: ATLGQGLSYEQY

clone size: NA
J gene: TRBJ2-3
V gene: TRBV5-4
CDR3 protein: ASSSLAGGTDTQY

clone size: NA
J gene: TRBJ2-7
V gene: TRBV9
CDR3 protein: ASSLGLAGASYEQY

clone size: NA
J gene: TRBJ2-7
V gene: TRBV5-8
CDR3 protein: ASSLASGGSYEQY

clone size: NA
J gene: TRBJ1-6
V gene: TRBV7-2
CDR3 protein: ASSFRGQKNSPLH

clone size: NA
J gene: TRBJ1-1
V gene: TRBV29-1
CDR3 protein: SGRDSTEAF

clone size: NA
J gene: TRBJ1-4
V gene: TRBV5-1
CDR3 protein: ASSRGLSEKLF

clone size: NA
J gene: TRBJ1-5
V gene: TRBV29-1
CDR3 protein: SVVFGAGGNQPQH